One sample yielded the 21 T cell receptor beta chains listed below, sequenced in a study of spatial heterogeneity in lung cancer. Using its own MiXCR run on the 5' RACE reads, TCRdb lists one record per CDR3 protein. The sample has 50,000 or so distinct CDR3 sequences; about 10% are singletons. Time point specified: blood at routine non-recurrence follow-up after resection. The source material was PBMCs, sampled at follow-up. The receptor source for this set is a male donor with early-stage non-small cell lung cancer.

This clonotype was detected ten times or more. The chain combines TRBV7-2 with TRBJ2-3; 9 bases align to TRBD2. J lost 2 bases, V lost 1 base, and 7 bases had no gene match. Germline V gene sequence: CDR1 SGHTA, CDR2 FQGNSA. The CDR3 loop spans 17 amino acids. CDR3 coding DNA: TGTGCCAGCAGCTTAGTTCGACTAGCGGAAGACACAGATACGCAGTATTTT. As protein: CASSLVRLAEDTDTQYF.

This clonotype was picked up many times. The rearrangement links TRBV7-9 to TRBJ2-1; tentative D call: TRBD2 (5 bases). Trimming left V 4 bases short and J 4 bases short, with 14 bases between. The CDR3 is 15 residues long. Germline V lookup: CDR1 SEHNR, CDR2 FQNEAQ (reference sequence). The CDR3 DNA reads as TGTGCCAGCAGCTCCCGGGGAAACACTTACAATGAGCAGTTCTTC. Its translation: CASSSRGNTYNEQFF.

This clonotype occurred many times. The V gene is TRBV27, the J gene TRBJ2-1; D uncertain. The CDR3 extends over 13 amino acids. The V gene lost 0 bases and the J gene lost 4 bases, with 4 bases spanning the gap. Per germline, CDR1 MNHEY and CDR2 SMNVEV (reference sequence). CDR3 DNA sequence: TGTGCCAGCAGTTTATCTCGTTACAATGAGCAGTTCTTC. Translating gives CASSLSRYNEQFF.

The chain joins TRBV2 to TRBJ1-1; possibly TRBD1 for D (5 bases). In germline, CDR1 is SNHLY, CDR2 FYNNEI. The V gene lost 4 bases and the J gene lost 4 bases, with 16 bases spanning the gap. This CDR3 has 15 amino acids. The CDR3 coding sequence is TGTGCCAGCAGTGTTAGCAGAGCCACAGGCACTGAAGCTTTCTTT. This gives the protein CASSVSRATGTEAFF.

This clonotype has just a few counts. This rearrangement joins TRBV6-1 to TRBJ1-2; D perhaps matches TRBD1 (6 bases). The germline V gene has CDR1 MNHNS and CDR2 SASEGT. The CDR3 contains 15 residues. V lost 4 bases and J lost 6, with 18 bases in between. CDR3 sequence (DNA): TGTGCCAGCAGTGGGGCTAACAGGGCTTTGCATGGCTACACCTTC. Its translation is CASSGANRALHGYTF.

This CDR3 is CASSRGTAPPQHF. The CDR3 nucleotides read TGTGCCAGCAGCCGAGGGACAGCCCCGCCCCAGCATTTT. The chain couples TRBV7-9 to TRBJ1-5; 7 positions match TRBD1. This CDR3 has 13 amino acids. Germline V gene data show CDR1 as SEHNR and CDR2 as FQNEAQ (reference sequence). The V segment lost 5 bases and the J segment 9 bases; nucleotides outside the gene matches: 7.

The table lists this clonotype with many counts. This rearrangement joins TRBV23-1 to TRBJ1-4, with 10 bases that match TRBD1. TRBV23-1 qualifies as an ORF whose function is uncertain. J lost 8 bases, V lost 6 bases, and 12 bases had no gene match. This CDR3 is 16 amino acids long. The CDR3 DNA sequence: TGCGCCAGCAGGCTTCTTTCGGACAGGGGGAAAGAAAAACTGTTTTTT. As protein: CASRLLSDRGKEKLFF.

Only a few counts were recorded for this clonotype. The chain links TRBV29-1 to TRBJ1-1; D is possibly TRBD1 (5 bases). V lost 5 bases and J 4 bases, leaving 17 bases between the germline ends. The V gene's germline CDR1 is SQVTM and CDR2 ANQGSEA. The CDR3 contains 14 residues. CDR3 bases: TGCAGCGTTCAGGGTCAAGTTGCGCCCACTGAAGCTTTCTTT. It encodes CSVQGQVAPTEAFF. The complete variable domain, with remaining parts taken from reference TRBV29-1 and TRBJ1-1, reads SAVISQKPSRDICQRGTSLTIQCQVDSQVTMMFWYRQQPGQSLTLIATANQGSEATYESGFVIDKFPISRPNLTFSTLTVSNMSPEDSSIYLCSVQGQVAPTEAFFGQGTRLTVV.

This clonotype was recorded at least ten times. The CDR3 DNA sequence: TGTGCCAGCAGCTTAACGTCTGGCGGGAGCACCAATGAGCAGTTCTTC. Translating gives CASSLTSGGSTNEQFF. The V gene is TRBV7-3, the J gene TRBJ2-1; TRBD2 matches 7 bases. Germline CDR1 reads SGHTA; CDR2 reads FQGTGA. The ends lost 0 bases at V and 6 bases at J; junction bases unmatched: 8. The CDR3 has 16 amino acids.

The table lists this clonotype with a count of one. The rearrangement links TRBV6-5 to TRBJ1-3, with TRBD1 as a possible D gene (6 bases). The ends were cut back, 6 bases at V and 4 bases at J, with 13 bases in the middle. The V gene's germline CDR1 is MNHEY and CDR2 SVGAGI. This CDR3 contains 14 residues. The CDR3 region is CASSPRGLGNTIYF. DNA for the CDR3: TGTGCCAGCAGCCCACGGGGGCTCGGAAACACCATATATTTT.

V gene TRBV7-9 combines with J gene TRBJ2-7; TRBD2 aligns across 8 bases. This CDR3 is 14 amino acids long. CDR1 is SEHNR and CDR2 is FQNEAQ in the germline V gene (reference sequence). V shed 5 bases and J 4 bases; nucleotides not matched to a gene: 7. CDR3 in DNA: TGTGCCAGCAGCCTCCTTAGCGGGACATACGAGCAGTACTTC. Translated: CASSLLSGTYEQYF.

This clonotype was detected ten times or more. The chain couples TRBV4-3 to TRBJ1-4; TRBD1 matches 8 bases. The CDR3 length is 18 residues. The junction had 6 bases not matched to a gene; V was cut back by 0 bases and J by 0 bases. The V gene's germline CDR1 is LGHNA and CDR2 YSLEER. CDR3 sequence reads: CASSQERDRPATNEKLFF. In nucleotides, the CDR3 is TGCGCCAGCAGCCAAGAACGGGACAGGCCTGCAACTAATGAAAAACTGTTTTTT.

This chain joins TRBV7-9 and TRBJ1-5; D is unresolved. This CDR3 spans 14 amino acids. Germline CDR1 and CDR2: SEHNR and FQNEAQ (reference sequence). Deletions cut 4 bases from V and 0 bases from J, with 7 bases between. The DNA of the CDR3 is TGTGCCAGCAGCTCGGACTATAGCAATCAGCCCCAGCATTTT. Its translation is CASSSDYSNQPQHF.

This clonotype was seen repeatedly, ten times or more. This chain connects TRBV7-2 to TRBJ2-4; D assignment may be TRBD1 or TRBD2 (5 bases each). Germline V gene data show CDR1 as SGHTA and CDR2 as FQGNSA. The CDR3 covers 16 residues. V lost 2 bases to trimming and J lost 6 bases, with 17 bases between them. The CDR3 sequence: CASSLKPPGPGNIQYF. CDR3 nucleotides: TGTGCCAGCAGCTTAAAGCCCCCGGGACCGGGAAACATTCAGTACTTC.

The CDR3 protein is CSARGAGGPQETQYF. The DNA for the CDR3 is TGCAGTGCTAGAGGGGCCGGGGGGCCCCAAGAGACCCAGTACTTC. The V gene is TRBV20-1, the J gene TRBJ2-5, with a tentative D call TRBD2 (7 bases). Germline V gene lookup returns CDR1 DFQATT and CDR2 SNEGSKA (reference sequence). Trimming stripped 1 base from V and 1 base from J, with 13 bases between. CDR3 length equals 15 residues.

This chain connects TRBV7-2 to TRBJ1-2; D may be TRBD1 (5 bases). The V gene's germline CDR1 is SGHTA and CDR2 FQGNSA. The V end lost 4 bases, the J end lost 8 bases, and 11 bases lay between the germline ends. The CDR3 runs to 12 residues. Written as DNA, the CDR3 is TGTGCCAGCAGCTCCGGGGGAGGAGGCTACACCTTC. It is translated as CASSSGGGGYTF.

The rearrangement links TRBV29-1 to TRBJ2-4, with unresolved D. Per the germline V gene, CDR1 is SQVTM and CDR2 is ANQGSEA. The length of the CDR3 is 13 residues. V was cut by 5 bases and J by 5 bases, with 13 bases left in between. CDR3 in amino acids: CSVQTPPQNIQYF. CDR3 bases: TGCAGCGTTCAGACCCCACCCCAAAACATTCAGTACTTC.

This chain connects TRBV10-3 to TRBJ2-5; tentative D call: TRBD2 (5 bases). Germline lookup yields CDR1 ENHRY and CDR2 SYGVKD. This CDR3 contains 13 residues. The CDR3 here is CATKEAEQETQYF. Written as DNA, the CDR3 is TGTGCAACAAAGGAGGCGGAACAAGAGACCCAGTACTTC.

This clonotype was seen at least ten times. The rearrangement joins TRBV7-3 to TRBJ2-2; perhaps TRBD1 as D (5 bases). Germline V lookup: CDR1 SGHTA, CDR2 FQGTGA. This CDR3 is built from 14 residues. V was pared by 2 bases and J by 6 bases, with 10 bases between. The CDR3 here is CASSLGNRPGELFF. In DNA form, the CDR3 reads TGTGCCAGCAGCTTAGGGAACAGGCCCGGGGAGCTGTTTTTT.

The genes are TRBV4-2 and TRBJ2-7, with a weak D call TRBD1 (6 bases). CDR3 length: 14 amino acids. Looked up from germline, CDR1 is LGHNA and CDR2 is YNFKEQ. V was clipped by 1 base and J by 3 bases, with 10 bases between them. The CDR3 DNA reads TGTGCCAGCAGCCAAGGGGGGCAGAACTACGAGCAGTACTTC. Residues: CASSQGGQNYEQYF.

This clonotype came up many times. The J gene is TRBJ2-3, the V gene TRBV5-8; D is unclear. With 1 base removed from V and 0 bases from J, the gap between germline ends came to 12 bases. Germline V gene data show CDR1 as SGHTS and CDR2 as YDEGEE. This CDR3 region has 16 residues. In DNA, the CDR3 is TGTGCCAGCAGCTTGTTGACCTCTTCTAGCACAGATACGCAGTATTTT. Its translation: CASSLLTSSSTDTQYF.